This T cell receptor beta chain was recovered during a study of radiotherapy plus CTLA-4 blockade in lung cancer. Alongside CTLA-4 blockade with ipilimumab, patients with chemo-refractory metastatic non-small-cell lung cancer received focal radiation. Only in-frame clones appear in the TCRdb table, and some are missing; sequencing was by immunoSEQ multiplex PCR. The profile shows 35,000 to 45,000 clones, roughly two thirds of them singletons. The input for sequencing was peripheral blood, taken from a patient treated with radiotherapy plus ipilimumab. The receptor comes from a human donor with non-small cell lung cancer who had stable disease on radiotherapy plus ipilimumab.

The CDR3 region has the DNA TGTGCCAGCAGTCTCCCAACAGCAAGCCGAAATGGTAATTCACCCCTCCACTTT. Amino acid sequence: CASSLPTASRNGNSPLHF. This chain uses TRBV28 with TRBJ1-6; D not resolved. Looked up from germline, CDR1 is MDHEN and CDR2 is SYDVKM. This CDR3 is 18 amino acids long. V lost 5 bases and J 6 bases, leaving 23 bases between the germline ends.